These T cell receptor beta chains were read from a single sample in a study of blood T cell repertoires in COVID-19. The protocol was immunoSEQ multiplex PCR, while the TCRdb copy is restricted to in-frame clones and leaves out a portion. The table lists about 130,000 clones, about four fifths of them singletons. The sequenced material came from PBMCs or T cells enriched from blood (not recorded which). These receptors were collected from a man aged 45 to 65 who had recovered from COVID-19. The CDR3 runs from the conserved cysteine through the conserved F or W. The D gene is left open where the match is weak. Where a row states a size, it is once, few, many or the class of an expanded clone; other rows omit it.

CDR3aa	CDR3nt	v_gene	j_gene	d_gene	abundance
CASSPWASGGTADTQYF	TGTGCCAGCAGCCCGTGGGCTAGCGGGGGAACCGCAGATACGCAGTATTTT	TRBV9	TRBJ2-3	TRBD2	.
CASRPPGQGGTEAFF	TGTGCCAGCAGGCCTCCGGGACAGGGAGGAACTGAAGCTTTCTTT	TRBV6-5	TRBJ1-1	TRBD1	few
CATIAGSTDTQYF	TGTGCCACCATAGCGGGGAGCACAGATACGCAGTATTTT	TRBV27	TRBJ2-3	TRBD2	.
CASSPRQGEDNEQFF	TGTGCCAGCAGCCCCCGACAGGGAGAGGACAATGAGCAGTTCTTC	TRBV7-9	TRBJ2-1	TRBD1	.
CASGTGMNTEAFF	TGTGCCAGCGGGACAGGAATGAACACTGAAGCTTTCTTT	TRBV2	TRBJ1-1	TRBD1	.
CASREGSGNTGELFF	TGTGCCAGCAGGGAAGGATCGGGGAACACCGGGGAGCTGTTTTTT	TRBV7-3	TRBJ2-2	.	.
CASSVERTSGYEQYF	TGTGCCAGCAGCGTAGAGAGGACTAGCGGGTACGAGCAGTACTTC	TRBV9	TRBJ2-7	TRBD2	.
CASRITSGGGGEQFF	TGTGCCAGCAGAATTACTAGCGGGGGGGGCGGTGAGCAGTTCTTC	TRBV6-5	TRBJ2-1	TRBD2	.
CASSLAAGTEAFF	TGTGCCAGCAGTTTAGCCGCGGGAACTGAAGCTTTCTTT	TRBV12-3/TRBV12-4	TRBJ1-1	.	.
CASSLAPNTDTQYF	TGTGCCAGCAGCTTAGCCCCAAACACAGATACGCAGTATTTT	TRBV7-2	TRBJ2-3	.	.
CASSSKGSGSNQPQHF	TGTGCCAGCAGCTCAAAGGGGAGCGGGAGCAATCAGCCCCAGCATTTT	TRBV7-2	TRBJ1-5	.	.
CASSVSGGAADTQYF	TGTGCCAGCAGCGTGAGCGGGGGGGCTGCAGATACGCAGTATTTT	TRBV9	TRBJ2-3	TRBD2	once
CASSYSRDTEAFF	TGTGCCAGCAGTTACTCGAGGGACACTGAAGCTTTCTTT	TRBV6-5	TRBJ1-1	.	.
CASSFHRNYGYTF	TGTGCCAGCAGTTTTCACAGGAACTATGGCTACACCTTC	TRBV12-3/TRBV12-4	TRBJ1-2	.	.
CASSQARTSGGTDNEQFF	TGTGCCAGCAGCCAAGCCCGGACTAGCGGGGGGACCGACAATGAGCAGTTCTTC	TRBV3-1/TRBV3-2	TRBJ2-1	TRBD2	.
CASSPGVSGNTIYF	TGTGCCAGCAGCCCGGGGGTCTCTGGAAACACCATATATTTT	TRBV7-9	TRBJ1-3	.	.
CASSDRPEQGWSTEAFF	TGTGCCAGCAGTGATCGGCCCGAACAGGGCTGGAGCACTGAAGCTTTCTTT	TRBV6-4	TRBJ1-1	.	.
CASSPPVERGGETQYF	TGTGCCAGCTCACCACCTGTCGAGCGGGGGGGAGAGACCCAGTACTTC	TRBV18	TRBJ2-5	TRBD2	.
CASSYGDSGNSPLHF	TGTGCCAGCAGTTACGGGGACAGCGGTAATTCACCCCTCCACTTT	TRBV6-6	TRBJ1-6	TRBD1	once
CASSLRDPGLAGAGIQYF	TGTGCCAGCAGCCTCAGGGATCCGGGACTAGCGGGGGCGGGCATTCAGTACTTC	TRBV7-9	TRBJ2-4	TRBD2	.
CATSRGRGVQETQYF	TGTGCCACCAGCCGAGGGCGGGGGGTCCAAGAGACCCAGTACTTC	TRBV15	TRBJ2-5	TRBD2	.
CASSFTSGDTGELFF	TGTGCCAGCAGTTTTACCAGCGGGGACACCGGGGAGCTGTTTTTT	TRBV27	TRBJ2-2	TRBD2	.
CASQSLQGSGEKLFF	TGTGCCAGCCAAAGTTTGCAGGGTTCAGGAGAAAAACTGTTTTTT	TRBV27	TRBJ1-4	.	.
CASTEGSSGNTIYF	TGTGCCAGTACCGAGGGCAGCTCTGGAAACACCATATATTTT	TRBV19	TRBJ1-3	.	.
CASSTATGVSSYGYTF	TGTGCCAGCAGCACGGCGACAGGGGTCTCTAGTTATGGCTACACCTTC	TRBV5-4	TRBJ1-2	TRBD1	.
CASSLSGATEAFF	TGTGCCAGCAGTTTATCGGGGGCTACTGAAGCTTTCTTT	TRBV27	TRBJ1-1	.	once
CASSVGQSNEQFF	TGTGCCAGCAGCGTAGGGCAGTCTAATGAGCAGTTCTTC	TRBV9	TRBJ2-1	.	.
CASSEVVGASYEQYF	TGTGCCAGCAGTGAAGTCGTGGGGGCTTCCTACGAGCAGTACTTC	TRBV2	TRBJ2-7	.	once
CASSQDLGYQPQHF	TGTGCCAGCAGCCAAGATCTAGGCTATCAGCCCCAGCATTTT	TRBV4-2	TRBJ1-5	.	.
CASSPQGDHYGYTF	TGTGCCAGCAGCCCGCAGGGGGATCACTATGGCTACACCTTC	TRBV7-9	TRBJ1-2	TRBD1	.
CASSSIAGGEETQYF	TGTGCCAGCAGTTCCATAGCGGGGGGGGAAGAGACCCAGTACTTC	TRBV27	TRBJ2-5	TRBD2	.
CASSQDTANTGELFF	TGCGCCAGCAGCCAAGATACAGCGAACACCGGGGAGCTGTTTTTT	TRBV4-3	TRBJ2-2	.	.
CASSQRTGDTEAFF	TGTGCCAGCAGCCAACGGACAGGGGACACTGAAGCTTTCTTT	TRBV7-9	TRBJ1-1	TRBD1	.
CASSSRGTGVESNQPQHF	TGTGCCAGCAGTTCCCGGGGGACAGGGGTTGAGAGCAATCAGCCCCAGCATTTT	TRBV6-2/TRBV6-3	TRBJ1-5	TRBD1	once
CASSIGTGVKQQETQYF	TGCGCCAGCAGCATAGGGACAGGGGTGAAGCAACAAGAGACCCAGTACTTC	TRBV5-1	TRBJ2-5	TRBD1	.
CASSPDIGGSPLHF	TGTGCCAGTAGTCCGGACATCGGGGGTTCACCCCTCCACTTT	TRBV19	TRBJ1-6	.	.
CASGGQTRNQPQHF	TGTGCTAGTGGGGGACAGACCCGCAATCAGCCCCAGCATTTT	TRBV12-5	TRBJ1-5	TRBD1	.
CASSYSKVGQWRDEQYF	TGTGCCAGCAGTTACTCGAAGGTGGGACAGTGGCGGGACGAGCAGTACTTC	TRBV6-2/TRBV6-3	TRBJ2-7	TRBD1	.
CASSVTSGGAPYEQYF	TGTGCCAGCAGCGTCACTAGCGGGGGGGCCCCCTACGAGCAGTACTTC	TRBV7-2	TRBJ2-7	TRBD2	.
CASSISRQGEYF	TGTGCCAGCAGCATTTCCAGACAGGGCGAGTACTTC	TRBV6-6	TRBJ2-4	TRBD1	once
CASSDGGHRYSNQPQHF	TGTGCCAGCAGTGATGGTGGGCACCGATATAGCAATCAGCCCCAGCATTTT	TRBV6-1	TRBJ1-5	.	.
CASSPTPGRATGNTIYF	TGTGCCAGTAGCCCAACCCCGGGCAGGGCAACTGGAAACACCATATATTTT	TRBV19	TRBJ1-3	.	.
CASSHGLTLSYEQYF	TGCGCCAGCAGCCACGGACTAACCCTCTCCTACGAGCAGTACTTC	TRBV5-1	TRBJ2-7	.	once
CATSGQGGEKLFF	TGTGCCACCAGCGGACAGGGGGGCGAAAAACTGTTTTTT	TRBV24-1	TRBJ1-4	TRBD1	once
CASSVRSNEQFF	TGTGCCAGCAGCGTACGGAGCAATGAGCAGTTCTTC	TRBV9	TRBJ2-1	.	once
CASSLPGTGNTIYF	TGTGCCAGCAGTTTACCAGGTACAGGAAACACCATATATTTT	TRBV28	TRBJ1-3	.	many
CSVEVAAGGYEQYF	TGCAGCGTTGAAGTGGCGGCAGGGGGCTACGAGCAGTACTTC	TRBV29-1	TRBJ2-7	TRBD1	.
CASGGQAINSPLHF	TGTGCCAGCGGGGGACAGGCTATTAATTCACCCCTCCACTTT	TRBV7-2	TRBJ1-6	TRBD1	.
CASRDRVGQPQHF	TGTGCCAGTAGAGACAGGGTGGGTCAGCCCCAGCATTTT	TRBV19	TRBJ1-5	TRBD1	.
CASSMRQGSGNTIYF	TGTGCCAGTAGTATGCGGCAGGGCTCTGGAAACACCATATATTTT	TRBV19	TRBJ1-3	.	.
CASRTVNTGELFF	TGTGCCAGCAGGACAGTGAACACCGGGGAGCTGTTTTTT	TRBV2	TRBJ2-2	.	.
CAWRTGGNTGELFF	TGTGCCTGGAGGACAGGGGGCAACACCGGGGAGCTGTTTTTT	TRBV30	TRBJ2-2	TRBD1	.
CASSGLPGQGNTEAFF	TGTGCCAGTAGTGGGCTTCCGGGACAGGGGAACACTGAAGCTTTCTTT	TRBV19	TRBJ1-1	TRBD1	once